This is a list of T cell receptor beta chains from one sample in a study of shared clonotypes between healthy human individuals. Method: immunoSEQ multiplex PCR; TCRdb's copy keeps in-frame clones and lacks some. The repertoire has nearly 2 million clones, 85% to 95% of them found once; the top ten carry approximately 1%. Material for sequencing was naive CD8+ T cells sorted from blood. Receptors were obtained from a man younger than 35 in good health. The conserved cysteine and the conserved F or W are not part of the CDR3 here.

v_call cdr3_aa
TRBV5-6 ASSPQGFGDTEAF
TRBV27 ASSLGGPGTNEQF
TRBV5-1 ASSLRQGVEYGYT
TRBV5-6 ASSWGQGKNIQY
TRBV15 ATQAQGLDNYGYT
TRBV27 ASSLSRGSGGYSGNTIY
TRBV5-1 ASSFSDYNEKLF
TRBV25-1 ASQGGVTTYGYT
TRBV7-9 AGLDSTDTQY
TRBV30 AWSPGQGNQPQH
TRBV30 AWTGQETQY
TRBV28 ASSTHRELNTEAF
TRBV7-9 ASTPRGGTAETQY
TRBV5-6 ASGPASYNEQF
TRBV23-1 ASSQSAYPGNYGYT
TRBV9 ASSASGGHEQY
TRBV15 ATSRVQGGNQPQH
TRBV11-2 ASSFVQETQY
TRBV7-9 ASSSHSGTSGRVTQY
TRBV19 ASSMPGPEQY
TRBV19 ASSLGQGTYTNYGYT
TRBV7-8 ASSQTGGKLF
TRBV7-3 ASSHSGGAGDTQY
TRBV9 ASSLAGAQETQY
TRBV6-1 ASSETPDRGLQPQH
TRBV10-1 ASSEWDLNTGELF
TRBV6-5 ASSHSEGNEQF
TRBV6-5 ASSYRFSAEAF
TRBV29-1 SAGTGGSGDGYT
TRBV7-9 ASSFGGGEQY
TRBV9 ASSAGNTGTAYGYT
TRBV6-6 ASSYSEGSGANVLT
TRBV13 ASSPASGGAVDTQY
TRBV19 ASSLNTEAF
TRBV19 ASSFGLLSYEQY
TRBV9 ASSVDGAGSYGYT
TRBV9 ASSVATTSGGEYNYNEQF
TRBV29-1 SVPTGVGANVLT
TRBV9 ASSVAVDHYEQY
TRBV4-1 ASSQERGGGNTIY
TRBV7-9 ASSSGEGGANVLT
TRBV27 ASSLSRTGAYEQY